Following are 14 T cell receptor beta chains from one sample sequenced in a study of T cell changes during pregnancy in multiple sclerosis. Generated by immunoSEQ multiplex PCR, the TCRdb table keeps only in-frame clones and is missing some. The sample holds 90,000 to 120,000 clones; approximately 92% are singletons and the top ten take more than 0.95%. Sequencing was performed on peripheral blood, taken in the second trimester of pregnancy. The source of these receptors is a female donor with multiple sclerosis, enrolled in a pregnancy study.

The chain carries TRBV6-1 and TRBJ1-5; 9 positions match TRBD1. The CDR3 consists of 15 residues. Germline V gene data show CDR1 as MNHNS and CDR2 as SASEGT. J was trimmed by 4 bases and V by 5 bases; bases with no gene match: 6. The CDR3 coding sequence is TGTGCCAGCAGTAGTACCGGGACAGGGAATCAGCCCCAGCATTTT. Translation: CASSSTGTGNQPQHF.

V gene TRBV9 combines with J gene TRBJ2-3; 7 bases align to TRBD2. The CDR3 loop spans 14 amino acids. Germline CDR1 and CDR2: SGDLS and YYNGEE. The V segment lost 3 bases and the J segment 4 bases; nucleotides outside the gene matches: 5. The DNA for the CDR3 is TGTGCCAGCAGCGGTACTAGCGCTTCAGATACGCAGTATTTT. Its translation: CASSGTSASDTQYF.

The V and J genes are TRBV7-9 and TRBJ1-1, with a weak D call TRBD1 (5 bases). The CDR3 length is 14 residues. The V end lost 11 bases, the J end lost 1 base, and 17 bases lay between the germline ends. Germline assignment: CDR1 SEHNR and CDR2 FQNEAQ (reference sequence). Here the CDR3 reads CAGNAGGKNTEAFF. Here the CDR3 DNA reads TGTGCCGGCAACGCCGGGGGGAAGAACACTGAAGCTTTCTTT.

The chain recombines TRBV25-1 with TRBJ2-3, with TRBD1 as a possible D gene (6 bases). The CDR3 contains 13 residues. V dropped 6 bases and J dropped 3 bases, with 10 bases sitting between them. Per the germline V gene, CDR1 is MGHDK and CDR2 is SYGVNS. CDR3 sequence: CASRGHATDTQYF. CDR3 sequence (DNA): TGTGCCAGCAGGGGACACGCAACAGATACGCAGTATTTT.

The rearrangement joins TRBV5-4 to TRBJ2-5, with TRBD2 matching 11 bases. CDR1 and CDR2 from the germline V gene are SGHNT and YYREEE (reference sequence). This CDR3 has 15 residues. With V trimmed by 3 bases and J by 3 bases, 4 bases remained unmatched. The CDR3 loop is CASSSGLAEKETQYF. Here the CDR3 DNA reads TGTGCCAGCAGCTCGGGACTAGCGGAGAAAGAGACCCAGTACTTC.

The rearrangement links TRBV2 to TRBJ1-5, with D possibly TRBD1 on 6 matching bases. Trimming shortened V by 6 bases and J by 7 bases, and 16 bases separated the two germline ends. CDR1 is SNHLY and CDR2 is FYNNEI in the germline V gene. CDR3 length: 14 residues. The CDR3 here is CASRGGGAGQPQHF. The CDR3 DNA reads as TGTGCCAGCAGGGGAGGGGGTGCTGGCCAGCCCCAGCATTTT.

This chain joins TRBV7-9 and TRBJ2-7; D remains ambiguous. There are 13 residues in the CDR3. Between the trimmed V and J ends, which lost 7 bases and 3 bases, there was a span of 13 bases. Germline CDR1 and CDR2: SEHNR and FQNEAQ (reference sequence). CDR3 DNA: TGTGCCAGCACCCCGGGTAGTGGCTACGAGCAGTACTTC. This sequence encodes CASTPGSGYEQYF.

The CDR3 sequence is CASSSGSSYEQYF. The DNA of the CDR3 is TGTGCCAGCAGCTCCGGGAGCTCCTACGAGCAGTACTTC. The J gene is TRBJ2-7, the V gene TRBV5-8, with D tentatively TRBD2 (6 bases). Germline CDR1 and CDR2: SGHTS and YDEGEE. Trimming removed 3 bases from V and 0 bases from J, with 7 bases in between. The CDR3 runs to 13 residues.

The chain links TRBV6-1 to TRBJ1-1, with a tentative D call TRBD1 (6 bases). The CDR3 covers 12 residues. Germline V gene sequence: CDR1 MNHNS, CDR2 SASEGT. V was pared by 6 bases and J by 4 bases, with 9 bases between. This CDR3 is CASRVTGTEAFF. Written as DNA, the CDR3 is TGTGCCAGCAGAGTGACAGGCACTGAAGCTTTCTTT.

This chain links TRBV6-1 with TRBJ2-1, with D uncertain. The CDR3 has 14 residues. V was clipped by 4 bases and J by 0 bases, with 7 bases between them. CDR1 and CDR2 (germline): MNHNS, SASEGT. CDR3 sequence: CASSASSSYNEQFF. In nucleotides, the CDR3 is TGTGCCAGCAGTGCCTCGAGCTCCTACAATGAGCAGTTCTTC.

The CDR3 DNA reads as TGCGCCAGCAAGGAGCCGAACACTGAAGCTTTCTTT. Its translation: CASKEPNTEAFF. J is TRBJ1-1 and V is TRBV5-1, with D unclear. The CDR3 totals 12 residues. CDR1 is SGHRS and CDR2 is YFSETQ in the germline V gene. V lost 6 bases to trimming and J lost 1 base, with 7 bases between them.

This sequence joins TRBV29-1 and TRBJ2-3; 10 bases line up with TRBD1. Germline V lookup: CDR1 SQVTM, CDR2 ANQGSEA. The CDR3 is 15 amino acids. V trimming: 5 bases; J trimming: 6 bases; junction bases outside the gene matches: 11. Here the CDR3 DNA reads TGCAGCGTTATGGGTAGACAGGGGGCATCGGATACGCAGTATTTT. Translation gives CSVMGRQGASDTQYF.

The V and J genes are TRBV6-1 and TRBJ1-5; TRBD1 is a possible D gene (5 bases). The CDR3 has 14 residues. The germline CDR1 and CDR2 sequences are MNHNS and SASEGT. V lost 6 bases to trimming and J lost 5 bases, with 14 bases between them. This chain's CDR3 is CASSGRGRDQPQHF. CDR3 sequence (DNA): TGTGCCAGCAGCGGGAGGGGCAGGGATCAGCCCCAGCATTTT.

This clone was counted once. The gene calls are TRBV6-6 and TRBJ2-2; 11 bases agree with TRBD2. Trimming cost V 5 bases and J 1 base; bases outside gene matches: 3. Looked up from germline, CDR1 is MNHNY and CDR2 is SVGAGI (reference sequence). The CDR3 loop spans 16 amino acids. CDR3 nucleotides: TGTGCCAGCAGTCCCCTAGCGGGAGGGAACACCGGGGAGCTGTTTTTT. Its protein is CASSPLAGGNTGELFF.